The 18 T cell receptor beta chains below come from one sample, sequenced in a study of shared clonotypes between healthy human individuals (dated by TCRdb to the early 2020s). Library preparation used the immunoSEQ multiplex PCR assay. TCRdb provides this immuneACCESS table in a form limited to in-frame rearrangements. Some clones are lacking; in checked studies, under half of them reflect an unresolved V gene, and why the rest are absent is not known. Present in this sample are almost 750,000 clones, approximately 72% of which were seen just once. The ten largest make up 1.8% of the sample. Sequenced sample: memory CD4+ T cells sorted from blood. The cell subset or site label, as the study defines it: CD45RA-negative fraction. The receptor source for this set is a woman in her thirties in good health.

CDR3 region: CASSQDEGTNTEAFF. The CDR3 nucleotides are TGTGCCAGCAGCCAAGATGAGGGGACGAACACTGAAGCTTTCTTT. V is TRBV5-4 and J is TRBJ1-1; possibly TRBD1 for D (5 bases). Trimming pared 4 bases from V and 1 base from J, leaving 14 bases between. The germline CDR1 and CDR2 sequences are SGHNT and YYREEE (reference sequence). The CDR3 extends over 15 amino acids.

This clone was seen just once. The junction and the germline gene differ at one end; a read error may be behind it. The chain employs TRBV18 and TRBJ2-2, with 8 bases aligning to TRBD1. The V gene's germline CDR1 is KGHSH and CDR2 LQKENI. The CDR3 has 16 residues. CDR3 in amino acids: CASSPQGDANTGELFF. Here the CDR3 DNA reads TGTGCCAGCTCCCCACAGGGGGACGCGAACACCGGGGAGCTGTTTTTT.

This chain joins TRBV5-4 and TRBJ2-7; TRBD1 agrees at 12 bases. The V and J ends lost 3 bases and 5 bases, in that order; junction bases with no gene match: 6. Looked up from germline, CDR1 is SGHNT and CDR2 is YYREEE (reference sequence). The CDR3 spans 15 residues. The CDR3: CASSSLGQGAHEQYF. The CDR3 DNA reads TGTGCCAGCAGCTCCCTGGGACAGGGGGCCCACGAGCAGTACTTC.

This clone was detected a few times. The chain has TRBV11-2 and TRBJ1-2, with D unresolved. This CDR3 contains 12 residues. Trimming shortened V by 5 bases and J by 5 bases, and 9 bases separated the two germline ends. CDR1 is SGHAT, CDR2 FQNNGV, per germline. For the CDR3, the DNA is TGTGCCAGCAGCGCCCTCTTGTATGGCTACACCTTC. Amino acid sequence: CASSALLYGYTF.

The CDR3 spells CASSQEAPANSETQYF. The DNA for the CDR3 is TGTGCCAGCTCACAAGAGGCCCCCGCAAATTCAGAGACCCAGTACTTC. J is TRBJ2-5 and V is TRBV18, with D unclear. CDR1 and CDR2 from the germline V gene are KGHSH and LQKENI. The CDR3 extends over 16 amino acids. Deletions cut 4 bases from V and 4 bases from J, with 19 bases between.

The V gene is TRBV4-2, the J gene TRBJ2-3; 8 bases map to TRBD2. This CDR3 has 15 residues. Germline CDR1 and CDR2: LGHNA and YNFKEQ. V shed 1 base, J shed 6 bases, and the junction held 6 bases outside the gene matches. This CDR3 reads CASSQGDSGIDTQYF. The DNA of the CDR3 is TGTGCCAGCAGCCAAGGGGATAGCGGGATTGATACGCAGTATTTT.

V usage is TRBV6-6 and J usage is TRBJ2-7, with D perhaps matching TRBD1 or TRBD2 (5 bases each). The CDR3 loop spans 12 amino acids. Between the trimmed V and J ends, which lost 0 bases and 8 bases, there was a span of 8 bases. Germline CDR1 MNHNY, CDR2 SVGAGI (reference sequence). CDR3 nucleotides: TGTGCCAGCAGTTACTCACGGGGCAAGCAGTACTTC. Amino acid sequence: CASSYSRGKQYF.

Worth noting for this clone: The same CDR3 also results from other DNA sequences found in this sample. The CDR3 DNA sequence: TGTGCCAGCAGACAGGCAAGCTCTGGGGCCAACGTCCTGACTTTC. It encodes CASRQASSGANVLTF. This chain uses TRBV6-5 with TRBJ2-6; the D gene is possibly TRBD1 (5 bases). V dropped 6 bases and J dropped 0 bases, with 9 bases sitting between them. The CDR3 sequence is 15 residues long. The germline V gene encodes CDR1 MNHEY and CDR2 SVGAGI.

This clone has only a few counts. This chain links TRBV28 with TRBJ1-4; TRBD1 matches at 7 bases. Germline loops: CDR1 MDHEN, CDR2 SYDVKM. This CDR3 has 15 residues. V lost 6 bases and J lost 7; bases outside the gene matches: 11. The CDR3 bases are TGTGCCAGCAGGTTTCGCCCTGCAGGGGGTGAAAAACTGTTTTTT. This gives the protein CASRFRPAGGEKLFF.

The rearrangement uses TRBV27 and TRBJ2-7; 7 positions match TRBD2. Trimming removed 2 bases from V and 0 bases from J; junction bases left unmatched: 1. Germline CDR1 is MNHEY and CDR2 is SMNVEV (reference sequence). This CDR3 has 14 amino acids. The CDR3 DNA follows: TGTGCCAGCAGTTTACGGGGGGACTCCTACGAGCAGTACTTC. Its translation is CASSLRGDSYEQYF.

V is TRBV7-9 and J is TRBJ2-7; 8 bases agree with TRBD1. Per germline, CDR1 SEHNR and CDR2 FQNEAQ (reference sequence). This CDR3 comprises 16 residues. The trim removed 4 bases at V and 2 bases at J, leaving 10 bases unmatched. CDR3 nucleotides: TGTGCCAGCAGCTCCAGACATGCGACAGGGGCCTACGAGCAGTACTTC. This encodes CASSSRHATGAYEQYF.

This clone appeared a few times. This chain links TRBV6-6 with TRBJ2-5; 8 bases map to TRBD2. Losses at the gene ends were 5 bases for V and 3 bases for J; bases not matched to a gene: 5. Germline V gene sequence: CDR1 MNHNY, CDR2 SVGAGI (reference sequence). The CDR3 totals 14 residues. The CDR3 loop reads CASSPNGREETQYF. In DNA form, the CDR3 reads TGTGCCAGCAGTCCAAACGGGAGGGAAGAGACCCAGTACTTC.

The genes are TRBV18 and TRBJ2-7, with 7 bases matching TRBD2. Germline V gene data show CDR1 as KGHSH and CDR2 as LQKENI. CDR3 size: 14 residues. The trim removed 8 bases at V and 6 bases at J, leaving 13 bases unmatched. The CDR3 protein is CASQTASGPSEQYF. The CDR3 nucleotides read TGTGCCAGCCAAACCGCTAGCGGACCCTCCGAGCAGTACTTC.

This clone has at least ten counts. This chain links TRBV5-1 with TRBJ2-1, with 8 nucleotides matching TRBD1. The CDR3 spans 14 residues. The trim removed 2 bases at V and 6 bases at J, leaving 4 bases unmatched. CDR1 is SGHRS, CDR2 YFSETQ, per germline. The CDR3 protein is CASSFGTGGNEQFF. As DNA, the CDR3 is TGCGCCAGCAGCTTCGGGACAGGTGGCAATGAGCAGTTCTTC. Using reference TRBV5-1 and TRBJ2-1 for the parts outside the CDR3, the full variable domain is KAGVTQTPRYLIKTRGQQVTLSCSPISGHRSVSWYQQTPGQGLQFLFEYFSETQRNKGNFPGRFSGRQFSNSRSEMNVSTLELGDSALYLCASSFGTGGNEQFFGPGTRLTVL.

This clone was observed a single time. The V and J genes are TRBV5-6 and TRBJ2-1; 9 bases agree with TRBD2. The V gene's germline CDR1 is SGHDT and CDR2 YYEEEE. V shed 5 bases, J shed 7 bases, and the junction held 16 bases outside the gene matches. CDR3 length: 17 amino acids. The CDR3 coding sequence is TGTGCCAGCAGTCCTACGGCCGCAGGACTAGCGCTGAATGAGCAGTTCTTC. Translated: CASSPTAAGLALNEQFF.

The V and J genes are TRBV10-3 and TRBJ2-3; a weak D match, TRBD2 (6 bases). Germline CDR1 reads ENHRY; CDR2 reads SYGVKD. This CDR3 comprises 16 residues. The V and J ends lost 6 bases and 4 bases respectively, with 20 bases between them. The chain's CDR3 is CAIRGGGIGTSDTQYF. CDR3 in DNA: TGTGCCATCAGGGGAGGTGGGATAGGGACCTCAGATACGCAGTATTTT.

The count of this clone is one. J is TRBJ2-1 and V is TRBV7-3; 12 bases align to TRBD2. This CDR3 comprises 15 residues. V gave up 5 bases and J gave up 6 bases; unmatched junction bases: 5. Germline CDR1 is SGHTA and CDR2 is FQGTGA. This CDR3 reads CASSLAGGVGNEQFF. The CDR3 DNA follows: TGTGCCAGCAGCCTAGCGGGAGGGGTCGGCAATGAGCAGTTCTTC.

This clone has at least ten counts. The chain joins TRBV7-6 to TRBJ2-1; D call uncertain. CDR3 length: 15 amino acids. The germline V and J ends were trimmed by 2 bases and 7 bases, with 15 bases remaining between them. Germline V CDR1 and CDR2: SGHVS, FNYEAQ. This chain's CDR3 is CASSLYPGRQNEQFF. As DNA, the CDR3 is TGTGCCAGCAGCTTATACCCGGGCCGGCAGAATGAGCAGTTCTTC.